The 14 T cell receptor beta chains listed next were all sequenced from one sample in a study of T cells in localized non-small cell lung cancer. Sequencing was performed with immunoSEQ multiplex PCR; in TCRdb, only in-frame clones are kept and a portion is missing. This repertoire shows some 51,000 clones, about nine tenths found once; its top ten account for about 5.6%. The specimen was peripheral blood, collected before any cancer treatment. These receptors all come from a woman aged 35-75 years with stage I lung adenocarcinoma.

This chain uses TRBV19 with TRBJ2-1, with 8 bases fitting TRBD2. V trimming: 9 bases; J trimming: 9 bases; junction bases outside the gene matches: 16. Germline V CDR1 and CDR2: LNHDA, SQIVND (reference sequence). The length of the CDR3 is 15 residues. The CDR3 DNA reads as TGTGCCAGCAATCTTGGGGCTAGCGGGTGGAGTGAGCAGTTCTTC. The encoded protein is CASNLGASGWSEQFF.

The genes are TRBV29-1 and TRBJ1-1; D remains unclear. The CDR3 sequence is 11 residues long. Between the trimmed V and J ends, which lost 6 bases and 1 base, there was a span of 6 bases. The germline V gene encodes CDR1 SQVTM and CDR2 ANQGSEA. The CDR3 reads CSVEWNTEAFF. CDR3 sequence (DNA): TGCAGCGTCGAATGGAACACTGAAGCTTTCTTT.

The V and J genes are TRBV7-2 and TRBJ1-4; TRBD1 is a possible D gene (5 bases). With 5 bases removed from V and 3 bases from J, the gap between germline ends came to 13 bases. Per the germline V gene, CDR1 is SGHTA and CDR2 is FQGNSA. CDR3 length: 15 residues. Here the CDR3 reads CASSQAGGANEKLFF. CDR3 DNA: TGTGCCAGCAGCCAGGCGGGGGGGGCTAATGAAAAACTGTTTTTT.

The chain has TRBV7-7 and TRBJ2-3; a possible D gene is TRBD1 (5 bases). Germline V gives CDR1 SSHAT, CDR2 FNYEAQ (reference sequence). V lost 6 bases and J 0 bases, leaving 13 bases between the germline ends. CDR3 length equals 15 residues. The CDR3 region is CASSREAGSTDTQYF. The CDR3 DNA reads as TGTGCCAGCAGTCGAGAGGCAGGGAGCACAGATACGCAGTATTTT.

V gene TRBV9 combines with J gene TRBJ2-1; D may be TRBD1 (5 bases). The ends were cut back, 1 base at V and 5 bases at J, with 10 bases in the middle. Germline V gives CDR1 SGDLS, CDR2 YYNGEE. This CDR3 is built from 14 residues. The CDR3 bases are TGTGCCAGCAGCGTACTCGCCAGGGACAATGAGCAGTTCTTC. It is translated as CASSVLARDNEQFF.

This clone was observed once. The genes are TRBV19 and TRBJ1-2, with a tentative D call TRBD1 (6 bases). This CDR3 is built from 14 residues. Per the germline V gene, CDR1 is LNHDA and CDR2 is SQIVND (reference sequence). V was shortened by 7 bases and J by 4 bases, with 16 bases between the two germline ends. DNA for the CDR3: TGTGCCAGTACCACCACAGGGCGTTCCTATGGCTACACCTTC. Its translation is CASTTTGRSYGYTF. Full variable domain (remainder filled in from reference TRBV19 and TRBJ1-2): DGGITQSPKYLFRKEGQNVTLSCEQNLNHDAMYWYRQDPGQGLRLIYYSQIVNDFQKGDIAEGYSVSREKKESFPLTVTSAQKNPTAFYLCASTTTGRSYGYTFGSGTRLTVV.

The V and J genes are TRBV14 and TRBJ2-3; 10 bases map to TRBD1. Germline trimming cut 6 bases from V and 5 bases from J; bases unmatched to any gene: 8. Germline V gives CDR1 SGHDN, CDR2 FVKESK. This CDR3 has 15 amino acids. CDR3 sequence reads: CASRPSDRGLDTQYF. The CDR3 DNA reads as TGTGCCAGCAGGCCATCCGACAGGGGGCTAGATACGCAGTATTTT.

The chain recombines TRBV6-5 with TRBJ1-2; TRBD1 matches at 8 bases. Germline CDR1 and CDR2: MNHEY and SVGAGI. Germline trimming cut 4 bases from V and 6 bases from J; bases unmatched to any gene: 7. The CDR3 totals 14 residues. The CDR3 region has the DNA TGTGCCAGCAGTTTCTGGGACAGGCGAGATGGCTACACCTTC. Residues: CASSFWDRRDGYTF.

The chain links TRBV19 to TRBJ2-7; D is unresolved. Trimming pared 2 bases from V and 5 bases from J, leaving 13 bases between. CDR3 length equals 14 residues. Germline CDR1 and CDR2: LNHDA and SQIVND (reference sequence). CDR3 nucleotide sequence: TGTGCCAGTAGTATAAGGACCGGAGTGGACGAGCAGTACTTC. Its protein product is CASSIRTGVDEQYF.

V and J are TRBV5-6 and TRBJ2-3; D possibly matches TRBD1 or TRBD2 (6 bases each). Germline loops: CDR1 SGHDT, CDR2 YYEEEE. The V and J ends lost 4 bases and 2 bases respectively, with 14 bases between them. The CDR3 length is 15 residues. The CDR3 spells CASSPRGLLTDTQYF. In DNA, the CDR3 is TGTGCCAGCAGCCCTCGGGGGCTGCTCACAGATACGCAGTATTTT.

V usage is TRBV12-5 and J usage is TRBJ1-5; D is uncertain. CDR3 size: 13 residues. Germline V gene data show CDR1 as LGHNT and CDR2 as FRNRAP. V was cut by 7 bases and J by 5 bases, with 12 bases left in between. The CDR3 protein is CASAHRMDQPQHF. CDR3 in DNA: TGTGCTAGTGCCCACCGGATGGATCAGCCCCAGCATTTT.

This clone was picked up a small number of times. The rearrangement uses TRBV19 and TRBJ1-5; D call uncertain. Trimming removed 5 bases at V and 6 bases at J, with 5 bases between. This CDR3 is built from 11 residues. The germline CDR1 and CDR2 sequences are LNHDA and SQIVND (reference sequence). The CDR3, as DNA: TGTGCCAGTAGTGGTGGTCAGCCCCAGCATTTT. Encoded protein: CASSGGQPQHF.

This clone was seen only once. CDR3 sequence (DNA): TGTGCCAGCGGTAGTAATCCAGGAAACACCATATATTTT. This codes for CASGSNPGNTIYF. The chain recombines TRBV6-1 with TRBJ1-3; D uncertain. The CDR3 spans 13 residues. Trimming cost V 8 bases and J 4 bases, with 12 bases left between them. Germline CDR1 and CDR2: MNHNS and SASEGT.

A note on this clone: The sample has other DNA sequences that encode this CDR3 too. The genes are TRBV19 and TRBJ2-3; 8 bases fit TRBD2. The CDR3 spans 14 residues. V trimming: 6 bases; J trimming: 0 bases; junction bases outside the gene matches: 2. Germline loops: CDR1 LNHDA, CDR2 SQIVND (reference sequence). In DNA form, the CDR3 reads TGTGCCAGTAGCACTAGCGGTAGCACAGATACGCAGTATTTT. It yields the protein CASSTSGSTDTQYF.